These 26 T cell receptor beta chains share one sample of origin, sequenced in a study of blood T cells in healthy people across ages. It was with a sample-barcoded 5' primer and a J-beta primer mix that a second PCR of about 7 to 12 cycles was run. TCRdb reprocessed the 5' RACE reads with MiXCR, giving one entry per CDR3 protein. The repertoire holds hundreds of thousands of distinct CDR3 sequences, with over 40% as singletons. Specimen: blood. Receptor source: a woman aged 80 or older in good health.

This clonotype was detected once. CDR3: CASSPLGPEGEKLFF. DNA of the CDR3: TGTGCCAGCAGTCCCCTCGGCCCAGAGGGTGAAAAACTGTTTTTT. The V gene is TRBV7-8, the J gene TRBJ1-4; D remains ambiguous. The CDR3 is 15 amino acids. Trimming shortened V by 6 bases and J by 7 bases, and 18 bases separated the two germline ends. The germline V gene has CDR1 SGHVS and CDR2 FQNEAQ.

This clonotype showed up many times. Here the CDR3 reads CSARTGNYGYTF. CDR3 coding DNA: TGCAGTGCCAGGACAGGCAACTATGGCTACACCTTC. V usage is TRBV20-1 and J usage is TRBJ1-2, with TRBD1 identical over 7 bases. Germline-derived CDR1 and CDR2 are DFQATT and SNEGSKA (reference sequence). The CDR3 runs to 12 residues. V shed 6 bases and J 2 bases; nucleotides not matched to a gene: 3.

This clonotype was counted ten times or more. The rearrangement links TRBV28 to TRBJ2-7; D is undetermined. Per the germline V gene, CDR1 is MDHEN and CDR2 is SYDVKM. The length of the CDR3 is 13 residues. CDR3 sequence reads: CPPAIGSYDEQYF. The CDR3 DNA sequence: TGTCCTCCAGCGATAGGTTCCTACGACGAGCAGTACTTC.

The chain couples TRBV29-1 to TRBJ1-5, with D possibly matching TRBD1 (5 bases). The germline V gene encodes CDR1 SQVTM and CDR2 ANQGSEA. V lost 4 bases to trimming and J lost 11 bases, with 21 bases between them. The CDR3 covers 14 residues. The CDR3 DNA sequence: TGCAGCGTTGGGGTGGGACCCCGAAGGGAGTCCCAGCATTTT. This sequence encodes CSVGVGPRRESQHF.

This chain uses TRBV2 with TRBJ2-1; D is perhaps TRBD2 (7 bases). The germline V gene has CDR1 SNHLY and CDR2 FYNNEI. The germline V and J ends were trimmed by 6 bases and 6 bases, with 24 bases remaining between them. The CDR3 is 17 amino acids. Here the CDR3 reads CASREWGGTIKGNEQFF. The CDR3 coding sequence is TGTGCCAGCAGGGAATGGGGGGGGACAATCAAGGGCAATGAGCAGTTCTTC.

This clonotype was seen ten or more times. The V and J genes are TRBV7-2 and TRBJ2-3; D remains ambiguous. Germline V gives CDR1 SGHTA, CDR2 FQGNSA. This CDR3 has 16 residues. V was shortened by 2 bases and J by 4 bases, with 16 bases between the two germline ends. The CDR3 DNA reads TGTGCCAGCAGCTTACCGCTAGAAGTGGGTGCAGATACGCAGTATTTT. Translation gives CASSLPLEVGADTQYF.

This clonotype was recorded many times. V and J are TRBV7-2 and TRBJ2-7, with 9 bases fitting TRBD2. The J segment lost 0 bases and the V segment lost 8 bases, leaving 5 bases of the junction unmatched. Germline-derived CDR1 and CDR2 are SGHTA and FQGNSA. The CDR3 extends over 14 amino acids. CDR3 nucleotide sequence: TGTGCCAGCGGGTCTAGCGGGAACTCCTACGAGCAGTACTTC. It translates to CASGSSGNSYEQYF.

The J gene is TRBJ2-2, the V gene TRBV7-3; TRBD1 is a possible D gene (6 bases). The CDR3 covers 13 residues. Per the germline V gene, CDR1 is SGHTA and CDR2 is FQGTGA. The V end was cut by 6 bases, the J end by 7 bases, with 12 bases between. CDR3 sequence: CASRPQGYGELFF. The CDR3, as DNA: TGTGCCAGCAGACCACAGGGTTACGGGGAGCTGTTTTTT.

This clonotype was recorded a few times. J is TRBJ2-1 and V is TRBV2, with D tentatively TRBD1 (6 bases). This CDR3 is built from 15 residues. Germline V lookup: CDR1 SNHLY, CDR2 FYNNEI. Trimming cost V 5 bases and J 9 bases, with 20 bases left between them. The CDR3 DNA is TGTGCCAGCAGTAGACGACAGGCCCAAGGGTCTGAGCAGTTCTTC. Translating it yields CASSRRQAQGSEQFF.

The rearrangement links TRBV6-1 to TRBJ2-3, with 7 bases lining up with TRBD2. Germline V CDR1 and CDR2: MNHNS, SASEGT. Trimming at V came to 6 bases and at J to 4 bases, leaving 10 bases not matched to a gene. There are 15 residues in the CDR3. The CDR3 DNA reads TGTGCCAGCAGCCCCTTCCAGCGGGAAGCAGATACGCAGTATTTT. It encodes CASSPFQREADTQYF.

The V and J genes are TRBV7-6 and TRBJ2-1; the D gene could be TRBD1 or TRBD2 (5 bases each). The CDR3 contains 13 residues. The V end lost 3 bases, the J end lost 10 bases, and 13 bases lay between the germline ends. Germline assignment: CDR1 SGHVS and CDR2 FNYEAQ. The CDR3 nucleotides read TGTGCCAGCAGCTTGGGATCCAGGGAGGAGCAGTTCTTC. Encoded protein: CASSLGSREEQFF.

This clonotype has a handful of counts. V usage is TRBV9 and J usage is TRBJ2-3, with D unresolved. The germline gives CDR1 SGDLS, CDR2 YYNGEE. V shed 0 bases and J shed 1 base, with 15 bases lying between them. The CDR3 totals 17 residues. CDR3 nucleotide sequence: TGTGCCAGCAGCGTAGGATTGGGCGCGTCACGCACAGATACGCAGTATTTT. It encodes CASSVGLGASRTDTQYF.

CDR3 coding DNA: TGTGCCACCAGCAGAGAGGGAGGGAACGCTGAGCAGTTCTTC. Amino acids: CATSREGGNAEQFF. V usage is TRBV15 and J usage is TRBJ2-1; TRBD2 aligns across 7 bases. V was clipped by 0 bases and J by 9 bases; unmatched bases: 5. This CDR3 comprises 14 residues. From germline, CDR1 is LNHNV and CDR2 YYDKDF (reference sequence).

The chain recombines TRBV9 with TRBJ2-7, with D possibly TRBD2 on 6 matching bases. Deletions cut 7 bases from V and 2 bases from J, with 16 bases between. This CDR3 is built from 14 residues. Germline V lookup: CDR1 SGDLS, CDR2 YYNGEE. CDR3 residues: CASLQGGVTYEQYF. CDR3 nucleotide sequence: TGTGCCAGCCTCCAAGGAGGGGTAACCTACGAGCAGTACTTC.

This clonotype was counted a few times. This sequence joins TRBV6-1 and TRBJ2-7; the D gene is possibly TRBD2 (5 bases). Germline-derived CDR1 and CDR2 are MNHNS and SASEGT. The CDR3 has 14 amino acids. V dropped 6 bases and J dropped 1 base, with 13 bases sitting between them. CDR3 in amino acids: CASRRGSHSYEQYF. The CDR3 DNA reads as TGTGCCAGCAGGCGAGGGTCACATTCCTACGAGCAGTACTTC.

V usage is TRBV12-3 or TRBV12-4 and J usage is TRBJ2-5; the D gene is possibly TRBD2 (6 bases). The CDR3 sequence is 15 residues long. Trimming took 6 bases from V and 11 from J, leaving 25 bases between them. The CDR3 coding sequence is TGTGCCAGCAGCCTCAACGGGGGTCGGTACAATGAGCAGTACTTC. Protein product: CASSLNGGRYNEQYF.

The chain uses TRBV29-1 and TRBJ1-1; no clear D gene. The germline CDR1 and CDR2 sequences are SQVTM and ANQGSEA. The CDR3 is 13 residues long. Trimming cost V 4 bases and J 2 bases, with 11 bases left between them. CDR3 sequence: CSVVRQTNTEAFF. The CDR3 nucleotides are TGCAGCGTTGTCCGGCAGACTAACACTGAAGCTTTCTTT. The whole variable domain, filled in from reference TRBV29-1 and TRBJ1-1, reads SAVISQKPSRDICQRGTSLTIQCQVDSQVTMMFWYRQQPGQSLTLIATANQGSEATYESGFVIDKFPISRPNLTFSTLTVSNMSPEDSSIYLCSVVRQTNTEAFFGQGTRLTVV.

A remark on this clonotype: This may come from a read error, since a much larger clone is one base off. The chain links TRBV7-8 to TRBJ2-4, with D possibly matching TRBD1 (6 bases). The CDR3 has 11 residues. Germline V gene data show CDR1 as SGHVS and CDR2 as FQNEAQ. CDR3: CASTLGDIRYF. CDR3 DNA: TGTGCCAGCACCCTTGGGGACATTCGGTACTTC.

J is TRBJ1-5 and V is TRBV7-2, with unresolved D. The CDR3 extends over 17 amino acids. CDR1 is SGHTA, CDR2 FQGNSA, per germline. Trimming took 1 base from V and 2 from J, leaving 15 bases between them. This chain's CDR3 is CASSLVGGQVGNQPQHF. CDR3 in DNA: TGTGCCAGCAGCTTAGTGGGAGGGCAGGTGGGCAATCAGCCCCAGCATTTT.

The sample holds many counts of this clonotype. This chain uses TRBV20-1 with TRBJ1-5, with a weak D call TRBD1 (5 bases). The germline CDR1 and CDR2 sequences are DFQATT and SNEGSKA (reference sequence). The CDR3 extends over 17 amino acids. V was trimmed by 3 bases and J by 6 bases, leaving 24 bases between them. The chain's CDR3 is CSASPGTGRHRRQPQHF. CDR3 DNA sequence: TGCAGTGCTAGCCCCGGGACTGGGAGGCATAGGCGTCAGCCCCAGCATTTT.

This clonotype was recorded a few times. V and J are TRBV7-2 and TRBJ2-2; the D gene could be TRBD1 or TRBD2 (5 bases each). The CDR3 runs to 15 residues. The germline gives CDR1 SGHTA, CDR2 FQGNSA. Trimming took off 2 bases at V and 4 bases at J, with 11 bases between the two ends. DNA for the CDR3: TGTGCCAGCAGCTTATCTCGGGGACCCACCGGGGAGCTGTTTTTT. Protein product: CASSLSRGPTGELFF. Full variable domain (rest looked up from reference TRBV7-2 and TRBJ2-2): GAGVSQSPSNKVTEKGKDVELRCDPISGHTALYWYRQSLGQGLEFLIYFQGNSAPDKSGLPSDRFSAERTGGSVSTLTIQRTQQEDSAVYLCASSLSRGPTGELFFGEGSRLTVL.

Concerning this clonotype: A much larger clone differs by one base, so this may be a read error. The CDR3 DNA follows: TGTGCCAGCAGGGTTGGGAGCGGAGAGCAGTACTTC. The encoded protein is CASRVGSGEQYF. The rearrangement uses TRBV7-3 and TRBJ2-7, with a tentative D call TRBD2 (5 bases). The V and J ends lost 6 bases and 7 bases respectively, with 13 bases between them. This CDR3 region has 12 residues. CDR1 and CDR2 (germline): SGHTA, FQGTGA. The complete variable domain, with remaining parts taken from reference TRBV7-3 and TRBJ2-7, reads GAGVSQTPSNKVTEKGKYVELRCDPISGHTALYWYRQSLGQGPEFLIYFQGTGAADDSGLPNDRFFAVRPEGSVSTLKIQRTERGDSAVYLCASRVGSGEQYFGPGTRLTVT.

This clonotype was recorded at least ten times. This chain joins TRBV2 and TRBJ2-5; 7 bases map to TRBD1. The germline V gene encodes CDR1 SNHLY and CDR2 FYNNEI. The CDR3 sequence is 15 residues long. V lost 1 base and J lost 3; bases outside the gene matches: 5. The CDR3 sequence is CASSEDRQGKETQYF. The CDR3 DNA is TGTGCCAGCAGTGAAGATCGACAGGGTAAAGAGACCCAGTACTTC.

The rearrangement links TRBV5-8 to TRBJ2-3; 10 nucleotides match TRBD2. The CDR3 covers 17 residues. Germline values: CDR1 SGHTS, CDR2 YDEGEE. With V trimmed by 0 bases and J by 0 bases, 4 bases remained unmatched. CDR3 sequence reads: CASSLDRTSGSTDTQYF. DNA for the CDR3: TGTGCCAGCAGCTTGGACAGGACTAGCGGCAGCACAGATACGCAGTATTTT.

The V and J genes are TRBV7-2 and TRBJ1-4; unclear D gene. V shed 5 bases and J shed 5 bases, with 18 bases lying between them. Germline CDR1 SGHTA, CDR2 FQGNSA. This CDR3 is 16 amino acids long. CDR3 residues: CASSADLVLGNEKLFF. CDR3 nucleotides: TGTGCCAGCAGCGCGGACTTAGTACTGGGGAATGAAAAACTGTTTTTT.

The CDR3 here is CASSPMDRGVNQPQHF. The CDR3 DNA follows: TGTGCCAGCTCACCAATGGACAGGGGGGTCAATCAGCCCCAGCATTTT. The genes are TRBV18 and TRBJ1-5; 10 positions match TRBD1. This CDR3 has 16 amino acids. From germline, CDR1 is KGHSH and CDR2 LQKENI. The V gene end was trimmed by 2 bases and the J gene end by 3 bases; junction bases not matched to a gene: 4.